This entry describes one T cell receptor (beta chain). Its target is unknown. The data are from a study of beta chain features in type 1 diabetes. In the study overall: Age and gender were similar between patients and healthy donors, as were cell yields. Study-level results: Patients' naive, central memory and regulatory TCRB repertoires appeared more alike than those of healthy donors.

The isolated RNA, all of it, was reverse transcribed, so expressed TCRB transcripts were what got sequenced. Only in-frame clones appear in the TCRdb table, and some are missing; sequencing was by immunoSEQ multiplex PCR. The sample carries hundreds of thousands of clones, around 68% recorded once. Input material: naive CD4+ T cells from blood. The source of this sequence is a man younger than 45 in good health.

The DNA of the CDR3 is TGCGCCAGCAGCCAAGACGCGACAGGGGGCACAGATACGCAGTATTTT. Encoded protein: CASSQDATGGTDTQYF. This rearrangement joins TRBV4-3 to TRBJ2-3; the match to TRBD1 covers 8 bases. Trimming cost V 0 bases and J 1 base; bases outside gene matches: 3. Germline V CDR1 and CDR2: LGHNA, YSLEER. The CDR3 contains 16 residues.